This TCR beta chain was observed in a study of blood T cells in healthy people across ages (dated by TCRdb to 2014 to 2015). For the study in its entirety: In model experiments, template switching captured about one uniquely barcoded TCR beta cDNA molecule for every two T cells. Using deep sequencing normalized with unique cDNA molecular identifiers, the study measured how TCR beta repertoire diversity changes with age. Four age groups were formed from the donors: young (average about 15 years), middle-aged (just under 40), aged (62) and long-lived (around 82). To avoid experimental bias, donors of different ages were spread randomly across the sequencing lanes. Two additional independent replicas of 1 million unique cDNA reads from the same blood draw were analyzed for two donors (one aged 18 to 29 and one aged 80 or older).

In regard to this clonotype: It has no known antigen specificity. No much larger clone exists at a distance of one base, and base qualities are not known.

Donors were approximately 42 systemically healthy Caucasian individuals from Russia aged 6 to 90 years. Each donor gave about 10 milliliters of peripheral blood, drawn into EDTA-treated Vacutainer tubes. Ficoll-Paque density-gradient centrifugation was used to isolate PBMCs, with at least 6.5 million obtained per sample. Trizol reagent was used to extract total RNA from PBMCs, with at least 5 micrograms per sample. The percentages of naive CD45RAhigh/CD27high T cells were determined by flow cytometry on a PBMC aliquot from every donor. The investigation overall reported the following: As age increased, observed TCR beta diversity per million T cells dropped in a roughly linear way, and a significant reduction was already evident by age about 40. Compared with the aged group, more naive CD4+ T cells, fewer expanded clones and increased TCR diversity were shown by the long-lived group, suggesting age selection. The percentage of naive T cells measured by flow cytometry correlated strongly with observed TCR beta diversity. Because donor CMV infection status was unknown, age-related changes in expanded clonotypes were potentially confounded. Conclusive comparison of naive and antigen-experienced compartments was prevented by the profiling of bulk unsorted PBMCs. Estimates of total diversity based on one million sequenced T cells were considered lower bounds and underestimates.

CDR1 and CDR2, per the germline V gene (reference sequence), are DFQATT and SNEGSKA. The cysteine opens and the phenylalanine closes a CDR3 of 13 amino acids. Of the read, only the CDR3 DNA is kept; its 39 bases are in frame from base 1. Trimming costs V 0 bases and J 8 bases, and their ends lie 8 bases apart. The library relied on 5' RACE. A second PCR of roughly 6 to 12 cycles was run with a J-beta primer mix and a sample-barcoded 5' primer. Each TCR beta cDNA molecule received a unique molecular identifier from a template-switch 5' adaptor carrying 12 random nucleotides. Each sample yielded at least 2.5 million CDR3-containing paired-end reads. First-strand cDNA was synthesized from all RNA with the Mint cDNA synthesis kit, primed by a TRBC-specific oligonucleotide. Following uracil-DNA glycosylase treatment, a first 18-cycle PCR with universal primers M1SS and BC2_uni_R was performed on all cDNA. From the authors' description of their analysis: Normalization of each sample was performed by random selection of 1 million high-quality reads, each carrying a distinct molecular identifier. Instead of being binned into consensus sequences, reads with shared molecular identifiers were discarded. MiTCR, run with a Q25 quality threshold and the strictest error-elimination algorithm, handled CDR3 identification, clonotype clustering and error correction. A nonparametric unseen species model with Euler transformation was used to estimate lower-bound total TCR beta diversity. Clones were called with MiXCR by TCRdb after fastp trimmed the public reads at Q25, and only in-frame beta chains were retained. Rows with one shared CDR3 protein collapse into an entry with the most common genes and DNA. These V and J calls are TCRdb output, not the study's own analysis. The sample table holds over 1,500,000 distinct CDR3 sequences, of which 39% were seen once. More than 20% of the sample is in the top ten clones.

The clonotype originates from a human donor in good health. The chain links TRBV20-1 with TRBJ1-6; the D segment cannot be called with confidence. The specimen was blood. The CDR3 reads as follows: CSARELRDSPLHF. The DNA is TGCAGTGCTAGAGAACTTAGGGATTCACCCCTCCACTTT.